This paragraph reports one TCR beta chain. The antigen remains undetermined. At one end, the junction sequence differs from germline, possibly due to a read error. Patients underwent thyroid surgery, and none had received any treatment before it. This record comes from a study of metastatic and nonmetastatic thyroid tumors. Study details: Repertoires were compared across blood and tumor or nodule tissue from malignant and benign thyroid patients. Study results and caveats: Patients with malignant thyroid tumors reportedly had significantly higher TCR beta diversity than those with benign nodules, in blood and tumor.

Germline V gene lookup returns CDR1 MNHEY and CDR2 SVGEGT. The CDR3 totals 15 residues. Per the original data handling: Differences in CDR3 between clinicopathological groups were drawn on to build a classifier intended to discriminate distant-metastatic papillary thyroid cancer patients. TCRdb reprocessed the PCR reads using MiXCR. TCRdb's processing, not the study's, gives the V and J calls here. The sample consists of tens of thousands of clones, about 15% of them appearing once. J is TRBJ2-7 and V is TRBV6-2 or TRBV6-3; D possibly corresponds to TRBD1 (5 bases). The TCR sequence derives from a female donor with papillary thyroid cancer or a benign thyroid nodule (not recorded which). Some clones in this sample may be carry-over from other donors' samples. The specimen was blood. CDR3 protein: CASRTLPTASYDQYF. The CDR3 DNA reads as TGTGCCAGCCGAACGCTTCCGACAGCCTCCTACGATCAGTACTTC.